This T cell receptor (beta chain) was identified during a study of early stage breast cancer tumors. With 8 bases removed from V and 6 bases from J, the gap between germline ends came to 17 bases. CDR1 and CDR2 from the germline V gene are MNHNY and SVGAGI (reference sequence). The CDR3 totals 14 residues. TCRdb's copy holds only in-frame clones and misses some; the assay was immunoSEQ multiplex PCR. The sample includes tens of thousands of clones, approximately 76% of them seen just once. Sequences were obtained from blood. This TCR was recovered from a person aged 45 to 59 with breast cancer. The chain carries TRBV6-6 and TRBJ1-5; possibly TRBD1 for D (6 bases). The CDR3 DNA reads TGTGCCAGCTGGGACACGGCCGGGGGTCAGCCCCAGCATTTT. Translating gives CASWDTAGGQPQHF.